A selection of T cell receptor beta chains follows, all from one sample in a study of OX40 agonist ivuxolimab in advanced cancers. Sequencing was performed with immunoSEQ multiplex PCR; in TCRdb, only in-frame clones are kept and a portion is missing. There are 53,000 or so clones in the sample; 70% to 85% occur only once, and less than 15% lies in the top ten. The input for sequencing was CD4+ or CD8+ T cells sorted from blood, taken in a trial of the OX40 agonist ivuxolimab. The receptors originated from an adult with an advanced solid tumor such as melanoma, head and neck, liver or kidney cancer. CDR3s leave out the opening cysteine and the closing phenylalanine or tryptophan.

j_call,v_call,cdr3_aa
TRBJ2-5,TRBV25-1,ASRESGAGETQY
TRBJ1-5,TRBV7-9,ATSGTPISNSNQPQH
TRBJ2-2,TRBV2,AFSDRDDTGELF
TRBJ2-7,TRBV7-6,ASSLETSGIHEQY
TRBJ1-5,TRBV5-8,ASSLALNQPQH
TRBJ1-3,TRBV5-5,ASSLEGMILGNTIY
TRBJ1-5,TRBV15,ATSRDRTGNQPQH
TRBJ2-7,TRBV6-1,ASSERGSSYEQY
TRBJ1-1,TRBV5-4,ASSRGGSEAF
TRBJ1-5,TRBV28,ASSPTGGSNQPQH
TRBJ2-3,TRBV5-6,ASSLMDTQY
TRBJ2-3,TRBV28,ASNTGTSGSRGTDTQY
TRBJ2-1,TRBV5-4,ASSSRVGTGSNEQF
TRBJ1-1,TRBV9,ASSPGPGEAF
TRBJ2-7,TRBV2,ASRMMTYEQY
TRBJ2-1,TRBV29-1,SVRQGVLNEQF
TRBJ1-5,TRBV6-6,ASGQVNQPQH
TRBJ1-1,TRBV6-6,ASSRITGATEAF
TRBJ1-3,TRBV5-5,ASSLEPGRNTIY
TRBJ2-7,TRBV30,AWSVLDEQY
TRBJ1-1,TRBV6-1,ASSENLRLNTEAF
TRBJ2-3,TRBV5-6,ASSLFSYTDTQY
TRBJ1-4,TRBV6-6,ASTSGGGRKLF
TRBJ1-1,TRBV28,ASSPPDSHTEAF
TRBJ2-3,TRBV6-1,ASSGQGDTQY
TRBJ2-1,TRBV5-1,ASSSLGLSGLSYNEQF
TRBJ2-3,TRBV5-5,ASSLSSGSDTQY
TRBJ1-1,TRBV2,ASSEAPPRVRGNTEAF
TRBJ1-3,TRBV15,ATSGLRFSSGNTIY
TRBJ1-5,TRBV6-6,ASRPREPLDDQPQH
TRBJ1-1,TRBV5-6,ASSLGRNTEAF
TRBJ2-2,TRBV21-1,ASSFMTANTGELF
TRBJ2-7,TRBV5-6,ASSPLAGTYEQY
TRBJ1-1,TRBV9,ASSVGAGMNTEAF
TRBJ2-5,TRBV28,ASRLTGAEETQY
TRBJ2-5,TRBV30,AWSVARGFQETQY
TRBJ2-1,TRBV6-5,ASSYSMVYNEQF
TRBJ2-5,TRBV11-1,ASSFRVAKTQETQY
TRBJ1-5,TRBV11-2,ASSLKFGNQPQH
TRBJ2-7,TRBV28,ASSPRQGSYEQY
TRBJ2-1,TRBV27,ASTVTRTSGSDNEQF
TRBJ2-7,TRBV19,ASSILGAGAVDEQY
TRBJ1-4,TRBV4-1,ASSQEGFRGTQDEKLF
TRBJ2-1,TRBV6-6,ASRYSTSAYNEQF
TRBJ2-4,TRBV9,ASSVDPWTAGGKNIQY
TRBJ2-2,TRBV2,ASKQENTGELF
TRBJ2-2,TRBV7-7,ASSLRGQGAAGELF
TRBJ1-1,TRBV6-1,ASRDNTEAF
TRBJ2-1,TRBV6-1,ASSRDSYNEQF
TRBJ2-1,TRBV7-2,ASSPGTYNEQF
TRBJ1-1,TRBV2,ASGGEMVTEAF
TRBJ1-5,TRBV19,ASRLSLAHNSNQPQH
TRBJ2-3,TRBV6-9,ASSESASGRDTQY
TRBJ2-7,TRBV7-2,ASSLFGTAGNEQY
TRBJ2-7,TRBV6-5,ASRSTSGRVNEQY
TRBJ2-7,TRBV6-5,ASSPRQSLGEQY
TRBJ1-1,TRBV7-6,ASSNPGQGAPRPMNTEAF
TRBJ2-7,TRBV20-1,SASDMYEQY
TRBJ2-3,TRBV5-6,ASSLGPGAGTDTQY